These 22 T cell receptor beta chains originate from one sample sequenced in a study of beta chain features in type 1 diabetes. TCRB transcripts that were expressed got sequenced, as all of the isolated RNA had been reverse transcribed. Produced via immunoSEQ multiplex PCR; TCRdb's table is partial and in-frame only. The sample lists approximately 330,000 clones, approximately 9.9% occurring once. The sequencing sample was made of naive CD4+ T cells from blood. The receptor set was obtained from a woman aged 25 to 45 in good health.

The chain carries TRBV11-2 and TRBJ2-3, with TRBD1 as a possible D gene (6 bases). The CDR3 has 14 amino acids. V dropped 4 bases and J dropped 2 bases, with 10 bases sitting between them. Germline CDR1 reads SGHAT; CDR2 reads FQNNGV. The CDR3 bases are TGTGCCAGCAGCTACGGACAGTACACAGATACGCAGTATTTT. It codes for CASSYGQYTDTQYF.

V and J are TRBV7-2 and TRBJ2-7, with 7 bases fitting TRBD1. CDR3 size: 14 residues. V trimming: 0 bases; J trimming: 3 bases; junction bases outside the gene matches: 2. Germline V gene data show CDR1 as SGHTA and CDR2 as FQGNSA. In DNA, the CDR3 is TGTGCCAGCAGCTTAGCAGGGGGCATCTACGAGCAGTACTTC. Amino acid sequence: CASSLAGGIYEQYF.

This clone has only a few counts. The V gene is TRBV7-9, the J gene TRBJ1-4; D unclear. The CDR3 sequence is 15 residues long. The ends were cut back, 1 base at V and 7 bases at J, with 13 bases in the middle. Germline CDR1 SEHNR, CDR2 FQNEAQ (reference sequence). The CDR3 is CASSLVAVKGEKLFF. The CDR3 DNA is TGTGCCAGCAGCTTAGTGGCGGTGAAAGGTGAAAAACTGTTTTTT.

The sample holds a few counts of this clone. The J gene is TRBJ2-1, the V gene TRBV9; TRBD2 matches at 14 bases. This CDR3 is 15 amino acids long. Trimming removed 3 bases from V and 11 bases from J; junction bases left unmatched: 7. Germline V lookup: CDR1 SGDLS, CDR2 YYNGEE. The CDR3 loop reads CASSATGTSGRKQFF. CDR3 nucleotide sequence: TGTGCCAGCAGCGCCACCGGGACTAGCGGGAGAAAGCAGTTCTTC.

The chain employs TRBV5-6 and TRBJ2-7, with 10 nucleotides matching TRBD2. The germline V gene encodes CDR1 SGHDT and CDR2 YYEEEE. The CDR3 has 15 residues. With 1 base clipped from V and 4 bases from J, the junction kept 5 bases outside the gene matches. In DNA, the CDR3 is TGTGCCAGCAGCTTGCAGGGACTAGCGAGATACGAGCAGTACTTC. It yields the protein CASSLQGLARYEQYF.

The V gene is TRBV27, the J gene TRBJ2-7; possible D gene TRBD2, 6 bases. This CDR3 region has 14 residues. Germline V gene data show CDR1 as MNHEY and CDR2 as SMNVEV (reference sequence). The germline V and J ends were trimmed by 5 bases and 0 bases, with 11 bases remaining between them. CDR3 loop: CASSVAGSSYEQYF. The CDR3 nucleotides read TGTGCCAGCAGTGTGGCGGGGAGCTCCTACGAGCAGTACTTC.

This clone was picked up a small number of times. V usage is TRBV20-1 and J usage is TRBJ2-7; D gene ambiguous. Per germline, CDR1 DFQATT and CDR2 SNEGSKA (reference sequence). The CDR3 has 11 residues. Trimming shortened V by 3 bases and J by 1 base, and 4 bases separated the two germline ends. The CDR3 loop reads CSASLSYEQYF. In nucleotides, the CDR3 is TGCAGTGCTAGTCTATCCTACGAGCAGTACTTC.

The sample holds a few counts of this clone. The chain employs TRBV5-1 and TRBJ2-5; no clear D. Germline CDR1 and CDR2: SGHRS and YFSETQ. V shed 0 bases and J shed 2 bases, with 11 bases lying between them. The length of the CDR3 is 15 residues. As DNA, the CDR3 is TGCGCCAGCAGCTTGGCCTGGCCAGATCAAGAGACCCAGTACTTC. Translation gives CASSLAWPDQETQYF.

The chain is built from TRBV28 and TRBJ2-3, with 8 bases aligning to TRBD1. The length of the CDR3 is 13 residues. Trimming at V came to 10 bases and at J to 3 bases, leaving 6 bases not matched to a gene. The germline gives CDR1 MDHEN, CDR2 SYDVKM. The CDR3 loop is CAMTGAGTDTQYF. In DNA form, the CDR3 reads TGTGCCATGACAGGGGCTGGGACAGATACGCAGTATTTT.

This clone occurred a few times. The rearrangement joins TRBV7-3 to TRBJ2-5; 12 nucleotides align to TRBD2. The CDR3 has 15 amino acids. CDR1 is SGHTA and CDR2 is FQGTGA in the germline V gene. The junction had 4 bases not matched to a gene; V was cut back by 6 bases and J by 2 bases. The CDR3 protein is CASSQGTSGQETQYF. The CDR3 DNA sequence: TGTGCCAGCAGTCAAGGGACTAGCGGGCAAGAGACCCAGTACTTC.

This sequence joins TRBV15 and TRBJ2-2; 8 bases match TRBD1. Trimming took 4 bases from V and 6 from J; bases not matched to a gene: 7. Germline lookup yields CDR1 LNHNV and CDR2 YYDKDF (reference sequence). This CDR3 is built from 15 residues. CDR3 sequence (DNA): TGTGCCACCAGCACCCGGACAGGGTTGGCCGGGGAGCTGTTTTTT. Encoded protein: CATSTRTGLAGELFF.

The rearrangement joins TRBV7-8 to TRBJ2-1; no definite D call. CDR3 length: 16 amino acids. Germline V CDR1 and CDR2: SGHVS, FQNEAQ. V shed 5 bases and J shed 4 bases, with 18 bases lying between them. The CDR3 DNA follows: TGTGCCAGCAGCCTTACTTTGTCCTTACAGTACAATGAGCAGTTCTTC. Encoded protein: CASSLTLSLQYNEQFF.

The rearrangement uses TRBV10-3 and TRBJ2-3; D is unclear. V was pared by 6 bases and J by 4 bases, with 8 bases between. CDR1 and CDR2 (germline): ENHRY, SYGVKD. CDR3 length: 12 residues. The CDR3 here is CAISQNADTQYF. CDR3 bases: TGTGCCATCAGCCAGAACGCAGATACGCAGTATTTT.

The rearrangement uses TRBV20-1 and TRBJ1-2, with D maybe TRBD1 (6 bases). CDR1 and CDR2 (germline): DFQATT, SNEGSKA (reference sequence). V was pared by 6 bases and J by 3 bases, with 8 bases between. This CDR3 spans 11 amino acids. CDR3 in amino acids: CSARTDYGYTF. The CDR3 DNA follows: TGCAGTGCACGGACAGACTATGGCTACACCTTC.

Only a few counts were recorded for this clone. The V gene is TRBV5-6, the J gene TRBJ2-7; 9 positions match TRBD1. With V trimmed by 3 bases and J by 5 bases, 6 bases remained unmatched. The CDR3 runs 14 residues. Germline loops: CDR1 SGHDT, CDR2 YYEEEE. CDR3 residues: CASSSPGQGDEQYF. The CDR3 DNA reads TGTGCCAGCAGCTCCCCGGGACAGGGAGACGAGCAGTACTTC.

This chain connects TRBV27 to TRBJ2-7, with 10 bases matching TRBD2. V trimming: 5 bases; J trimming: 6 bases; junction bases outside the gene matches: 7. Germline assignment: CDR1 MNHEY and CDR2 SMNVEV (reference sequence). The CDR3 is made up of 14 amino acids. The CDR3: CASSPLAGEGEQYF. CDR3 DNA: TGTGCCAGCAGTCCCCTAGCGGGAGAGGGCGAGCAGTACTTC.

This clone was seen a single time. This rearrangement joins TRBV5-1 to TRBJ2-1, with 7 bases fitting TRBD2. CDR1 SGHRS and CDR2 YFSETQ come from the germline V gene. This CDR3 comprises 15 residues. After removal of 4 bases from V and 6 bases from J, the junction contained 10 bases not matched to a gene. The CDR3 loop reads CASSNQRGVVNEQFF. CDR3 DNA sequence: TGCGCCAGCAGCAACCAACGGGGGGTCGTCAATGAGCAGTTCTTC.

The V gene is TRBV7-9, the J gene TRBJ2-5, with D maybe TRBD1 (5 bases). The CDR3 totals 14 residues. Germline V gene lookup returns CDR1 SEHNR and CDR2 FQNEAQ (reference sequence). V was trimmed by 3 bases and J by 5 bases, leaving 13 bases between them. In nucleotides, the CDR3 is TGTGCCAGCAGCTTTTATCAGGGCCGGGAGACCCAGTACTTC. Its translation: CASSFYQGRETQYF.

The chain carries TRBV15 and TRBJ1-1, with 11 bases fitting TRBD1. The CDR3 consists of 15 residues. With 7 bases clipped from V and 4 bases from J, the junction kept 8 bases outside the gene matches. Germline CDR1 is LNHNV and CDR2 is YYDKDF (reference sequence). The CDR3 sequence is CATMPDRGLATEAFF. CDR3 coding DNA: TGTGCCACCATGCCGGACAGGGGGCTCGCCACTGAAGCTTTCTTT.

This clone occurred a few times. V and J are TRBV18 and TRBJ1-1; D possibly corresponds to TRBD1 (6 bases). V lost 3 bases, J lost 6 bases, and 17 bases lay in between. CDR1 KGHSH and CDR2 LQKENI come from the germline V gene. This CDR3 has 15 amino acids. The CDR3: CASSPVAGEGSEAFF. CDR3 in DNA: TGTGCCAGCTCACCTGTTGCAGGGGAGGGCTCTGAAGCTTTCTTT. Combining the CDR3 with reference TRBV18 and TRBJ1-1 gives the whole variable domain NAGVMQNPRHLVRRRGQEARLRCSPMKGHSHVYWYRQLPEEGLKFMVYLQKENIIDESGMPKERFSAEFPKEGPSILRIQQVVRGDSAAYFCASSPVAGEGSEAFFGQGTRLTVV.

As concerns this clone: The junction shows a germline mismatch at one end, possibly a read error. J is TRBJ2-5 and V is TRBV6-5; TRBD2 aligns across 13 bases. This CDR3 contains 14 residues. The germline V gene has CDR1 MNHEY and CDR2 SVGAGI. DNA of the CDR3: TGTGCCATCAGTGGACTAGCGGGAGTGGAGACCCAGTACTTC. This sequence encodes CAISGLAGVETQYF.

This clone showed up just a few times. The chain is built from TRBV28 and TRBJ1-1; D is perhaps TRBD1 (6 bases). Germline V gene data show CDR1 as MDHEN and CDR2 as SYDVKM. The V gene lost 4 bases and the J gene lost 1 base, with 10 bases spanning the gap. CDR3 size: 14 residues. CDR3: CASSSGQQNTEAFF. CDR3 nucleotide sequence: TGTGCCAGCAGTTCAGGACAGCAGAACACTGAAGCTTTCTTT. Variable domain in full (rest from reference TRBV28 and TRBJ1-1): DVKVTQSSRYLVKRTGEKVFLECVQDMDHENMFWYRQDPGLGLRLIYFSYDVKMKEKGDIPEGYSVSREKKERFSLILESASTNQTSMYLCASSSGQQNTEAFFGQGTRLTVV.